This section outlines one TCR beta chain sequence together with its context. Clones were read by immunoSEQ multiplex PCR, and TCRdb kept only the in-frame ones, dropping some. The profile shows about 62,000 clones, approximately 83% of them singletons. This sample was taken from a study of T cell responses to AZD1222 COVID-19 vaccine. The V end lost 0 bases, the J end lost 8 bases, and 13 bases lay between the germline ends. Germline V gives CDR1 LGHNA, CDR2 YSLEER. The CDR3 loop spans 14 amino acids. J is TRBJ1-2 and V is TRBV4-3, with a weak D call TRBD1 (5 bases). The specimen was peripheral blood, collected on day 0 of AZD1222 vaccination. The receptor's source is an adult in good health. The CDR3 protein is CASSQDRGGVGYTF. Written as DNA, the CDR3 is TGCGCCAGCAGCCAAGATCGGGGAGGGGTCGGCTACACCTTC.